The T cell receptor (beta chain) described here comes from a study of cytomegalovirus exposure and HLA in healthy donors. Regarding this clone: This sample also contains other DNA sequences that code for the same CDR3.

The CDR3 length is 17 residues. Germline V CDR1 and CDR2: SGHNT, YYREEE (reference sequence). Between the trimmed V and J ends, which lost 1 base and 8 bases, there was a span of 19 bases. A multiplex PCR was run with 60 Vbeta primers and 13 Jbeta primers. The table came from immunoSEQ multiplex PCR; TCRdb's copy has only in-frame clones and leaves some out. The sample includes about 110,000 clones, around 80% of them seen just once. This receptor was obtained from a man in his forties in good health and CMV-seronegative. Sequences were obtained from PBMCs. The genes are TRBV5-4 and TRBJ1-6; D not certain. The CDR3 DNA reads TGTGCCAGCAGCTTGAAGTATTCTGCGAGGGATTATTCACCCCTCCACTTT. It specifies CASSLKYSARDYSPLHF.